Presented here are 8 T cell receptor beta chains from one specimen sequenced in a study of identical twins. TCRdb reprocessed the 5' RACE reads with MiXCR, giving one entry per CDR3 protein. Here the sample spans about 330,000 distinct CDR3 sequences, 10% to 15% being singletons. These records were also assigned to another study, of yellow fever vaccine responses in identical twins.

Material for sequencing was CD8+ T cells sorted from blood. The source is a woman in her late teens or twenties in good health.

The chain uses TRBV3-1 and TRBJ1-2; D gene ambiguous. V lost 0 bases to trimming and J lost 2 bases, with 10 bases between them. CDR1 and CDR2 (germline): LGHDT, YNNKEL (reference sequence). There are 15 residues in the CDR3. The CDR3 here is CASSQDQQPNYGYTF. The CDR3 nucleotides are TGTGCCAGCAGCCAAGATCAACAGCCCAACTATGGCTACACCTTC.

The V call is TRBV5-1, the J call TRBJ2-7; 8 bases are a match to TRBD2. J was trimmed by 4 bases and V by 4 bases; bases with no gene match: 7. Germline CDR1 reads SGHRS; CDR2 reads YFSETQ. This CDR3 comprises 14 residues. CDR3 protein: CASSPAGGEYEQYV. The CDR3 DNA sequence: TGCGCCAGCAGCCCGGCGGGGGGCGAATACGAGCAGTACGTC.

A note on this clonotype: One end of the junction varies from germline; a read error may be responsible. V gene TRBV20-1 combines with J gene TRBJ2-7; D remains unclear. This CDR3 region has 11 residues. Germline CDR1 and CDR2: DFQATT and SNEGSKA (reference sequence). The CDR3 loop is CSAGASHEQYF. DNA of the CDR3: TGCAGTGCTGGCGCCTCCCACGAGCAGTACTTC.

The chain uses TRBV5-1 and TRBJ1-4, with a tentative D call TRBD1 (6 bases). Germline V gene lookup returns CDR1 SGHRS and CDR2 YFSETQ. The CDR3 length is 15 residues. The ends were cut back, 0 bases at V and 8 bases at J, with 14 bases in the middle. The CDR3 is CASSLAPRGWEKLFF. In nucleotides, the CDR3 is TGCGCCAGCAGCTTGGCTCCCAGGGGTTGGGAAAAACTGTTTTTT.

The chain carries TRBV12-3 or TRBV12-4 and TRBJ1-3; no definite D call. Trimming shortened V by 10 bases and J by 2 bases, and 9 bases separated the two germline ends. The CDR3 is 12 residues long. In DNA, the CDR3 is TGTGCCACCCAACTCCCTGGAAACACCATATATTTT. It specifies CATQLPGNTIYF.

The chain is built from TRBV24-1 and TRBJ2-5; 7 positions agree with TRBD2. The trim removed 3 bases at V and 2 bases at J, leaving 8 bases unmatched. Germline assignment: CDR1 KGHDR and CDR2 SFDVKD. The CDR3 runs 16 residues. CDR3 bases: TGTGCCACCAGTGATCCCCTAGCGGAAACACAAGAGACCCAGTACTTC. The encoded protein is CATSDPLAETQETQYF.

V gene TRBV9 combines with J gene TRBJ2-3; tentatively, D is TRBD2 (6 bases). The CDR3 covers 16 residues. From germline, CDR1 is SGDLS and CDR2 YYNGEE. With 3 bases removed from V and 2 bases from J, the gap between germline ends came to 16 bases. CDR3 nucleotides: TGTGCCAGCAGCGAAATGCCCGGGACTCTCACAGATACGCAGTATTTT. Its protein is CASSEMPGTLTDTQYF.

V usage is TRBV9 and J usage is TRBJ2-3, with D perhaps matching TRBD1 (5 bases). Germline V lookup: CDR1 SGDLS, CDR2 YYNGEE. The CDR3 contains 15 residues. V lost 1 base and J 6 bases, leaving 15 bases between the germline ends. The CDR3 is CASSVRGTDGDTQYF. CDR3 coding DNA: TGTGCCAGCAGCGTAAGGGGAACGGATGGGGATACGCAGTATTTT. The variable domain in full, with the rest retrieved from reference TRBV9 and TRBJ2-3, is DSGVTQTPKHLITATGQRVTLRCSPRSGDLSVYWYQQSLDQGLQFLIQYYNGEERAKGNILERFSAQQFPDLHSELNLSSLELGDSALYFCASSVRGTDGDTQYFGPGTRLTVL.